Listed below are T cell receptor beta chains from one sample, sequenced in a study of identical twins. One entry per CDR3 protein results from TCRdb running MiXCR on the 5' RACE reads. The data show about 520,000 distinct CDR3 sequences, less than 25% seen once. This same sample was also taken into another study, of T cells expressing NK-cell markers.

Sequencing used CD4+ T cells sorted from blood. The receptor source for this set is a woman under 30 in good health. CDR3s include the opening cysteine and the closing phenylalanine or tryptophan. The D gene is left open where the match is weak. Not every row has a clone size; where given, it reads once, few, many or a size class.

TRBD1,TRBJ2-7,NA,TRBV12-3/TRBV12-4,CASSLWDSHYEQYF,TGTGCCAGCAGTTTATGGGACAGTCACTACGAGCAGTACTTC
NA,TRBJ2-7,NA,TRBV20-1,CSATLRAGPYEQYF,TGCAGTGCCACTCTCAGGGCGGGTCCCTACGAGCAGTACTTC
NA,TRBJ1-6,many,TRBV10-3,CAIRDSNSPLHF,TGTGCCATCAGGGACAGTAACTCACCCCTCCACTTT
NA,TRBJ1-6,NA,TRBV11-2,CASSGAGGNSPLHF,TGTGCCAGCAGTGGGGCGGGAGGAAATTCACCCCTCCACTTT
NA,TRBJ1-2,few,TRBV5-1,CASSSDLGWDYGYTF,TGCGCCAGCAGCTCGGACCTCGGATGGGACTATGGCTACACCTTC
NA,TRBJ2-2,NA,TRBV12-3/TRBV12-4,CASSTIAGATGELFF,TGTGCCAGCAGTACCATTGCGGGGGCCACCGGGGAGCTGTTTTTT
NA,TRBJ1-1,NA,TRBV20-1,CSAGGPNTEAFF,TGCAGTGCGGGAGGGCCGAACACTGAAGCTTTCTTT
NA,TRBJ1-2,NA,TRBV20-1,CSAHGRYGYTF,TGCAGTGCCCACGGGAGGTACGGCTACACCTTC
NA,TRBJ2-7,NA,TRBV5-5,CASTIAGIGSEQYF,TGTGCCAGCACCATCGCCGGGATCGGTAGCGAGCAGTACTTC
TRBD2,TRBJ2-5,NA,TRBV29-1,CSASRGVRETQYF,TGCAGCGCGTCACGGGGGGTTCGAGAGACCCAGTACTTC
TRBD2,TRBJ2-1,NA,TRBV6-2/TRBV6-3,CASSRTSGMGNEQFF,TGTGCCAGCAGTAGGACTAGCGGGATGGGTAATGAGCAGTTCTTC
TRBD2,TRBJ2-2,NA,TRBV20-1,CSARDRREGGTGELFF,TGCAGTGCTAGAGATCGGAGGGAGGGAGGAACCGGGGAGCTGTTTTTT
TRBD1,TRBJ1-4,few,TRBV20-1,CSARRGGQGIDTF,TGCAGTGCTAGAAGGGGCGGACAGGGAATCGATACATTT
NA,TRBJ1-1,NA,TRBV7-7,CASSGVGGMNTEAFF,TGTGCCAGCAGTGGGGTTGGGGGGATGAACACTGAAGCTTTCTTT
NA,TRBJ2-7,NA,TRBV7-2,CASSPNRDEQYF,TGTGCCAGCAGCCCCAACAGGGACGAGCAGTACTTC
NA,TRBJ2-7,few,TRBV12-3/TRBV12-4,CASSLGGMQYF,TGTGCCAGCAGTTTAGGCGGCATGCAGTACTTC
TRBD1,TRBJ2-7,few,TRBV20-1,CSAHRDSTYEQYF,TGCAGTGCTCACCGGGACAGCACCTACGAGCAGTACTTC
NA,TRBJ2-5,few,TRBV10-3,CAISGSSETQYF,TGTGCCATCTCTGGCTCCTCGGAGACCCAGTACTTC
TRBD2,TRBJ2-3,NA,TRBV12-3/TRBV12-4,CASMERSGSETDTQYF,TGTGCCAGCATGGAACGTAGCGGGAGTGAGACAGATACGCAGTATTTT
NA,TRBJ2-3,NA,TRBV20-1,CSAWGASGLTDTQYF,TGCAGTGCTTGGGGGGCTAGCGGACTCACAGATACGCAGTATTTT
TRBD2,TRBJ2-1,NA,TRBV11-3,CASSEGAGEPHYNEQFF,TGTGCCAGCAGCGAGGGTGCGGGGGAGCCCCACTACAATGAGCAGTTCTTC
TRBD2,TRBJ2-3,few,TRBV20-1,CSASPGTSGRDTQYF,TGCAGTGCTAGCCCCGGGACTAGCGGGAGAGATACGCAGTATTTT
NA,TRBJ2-5,few,TRBV18,CASSPESETQYF,TGTGCCAGCTCACCCGAAAGTGAGACCCAGTACTTC
TRBD1,TRBJ1-1,few,TRBV6-1,CASSSGGVNTEAFF,TGTGCCAGCAGCTCAGGGGGAGTGAACACTGAAGCTTTCTTT
TRBD1,TRBJ1-5,few,TRBV7-8,CASSPDRAGYSNQPQHF,TGTGCCAGCAGCCCGGACAGGGCCGGGTATAGCAATCAGCCCCAGCATTTT
NA,TRBJ1-2,NA,TRBV10-3,CAINAVDYGYTF,TGTGCCATCAACGCGGTGGATTATGGCTACACCTTC
NA,TRBJ1-1,few,TRBV5-1,CASSWASANTEAFF,TGCGCCAGCAGCTGGGCGAGTGCGAACACTGAAGCTTTCTTT
TRBD1,TRBJ2-7,NA,TRBV10-3,CAISESGTGLYEQYF,TGTGCCATCAGTGAATCAGGGACAGGGCTCTACGAGCAGTACTTC
NA,TRBJ2-7,few,TRBV7-2,CASSLVQGFYEQYF,TGTGCCAGCAGCTTAGTACAGGGATTTTACGAGCAGTACTTC
TRBD2,TRBJ2-5,NA,TRBV20-1,CSARDSGSETQYF,TGCAGTGCTAGAGATAGCGGGTCAGAGACCCAGTACTTC
TRBD1,TRBJ2-3,NA,TRBV29-1,CSVEGDRGADTQYF,TGCAGCGTTGAAGGGGACAGGGGGGCAGATACGCAGTATTTT
NA,TRBJ1-1,few,TRBV12-3/TRBV12-4,CASRHGPSAFF,TGTGCCAGCAGGCATGGACCCTCGGCTTTCTTT
NA,TRBJ2-5,NA,TRBV20-1,CSAAWGAETQYF,TGCAGTGCGGCATGGGGTGCGGAGACCCAGTACTTC
TRBD2,TRBJ2-2,NA,TRBV20-1,CSAPGLPGELFF,TGCAGTGCCCCGGGACTACCCGGGGAGCTGTTTTTT
NA,TRBJ1-6,few,TRBV5-1,CASSLDVLSPLHF,TGCGCCAGCAGCTTGGATGTATTATCACCCCTCCACTTT
NA,TRBJ2-7,NA,TRBV7-2,CASSLNPVGTYEQYF,TGTGCCAGCAGCCTGAACCCCGTGGGGACCTACGAGCAGTACTTC
TRBD1,TRBJ2-3,many,TRBV12-3/TRBV12-4,CASSSFRDRGDTQYF,TGTGCCAGCAGTTCGTTCCGGGACAGGGGAGATACGCAGTATTTT